This T cell receptor (beta chain) was captured by sequencing in a study of cytomegalovirus exposure and HLA in healthy donors (dated by TCRdb to 2015 to 2018). At the level of the whole study: According to a later analysis, one platform produced both the 120 validation repertoires and the 550 to 800 repertoires of the first cohort. In addition to the first cohort of roughly 700 subjects, a separate validation cohort of 120 different subjects was used. To predict cytomegalovirus infection status, the study combined high-throughput TCR immunosequencing, statistical association of individual TCRs with disease status, and machine learning. The study was designed to test whether signatures of past pathogen exposure could be identified by cataloging public T cell receptors. Findings and caveats that apply to the study as a whole: A total of fewer than 200 TCR beta chains were listed by the study as associated with cytomegalovirus. A later analysis lacked HLA typing for the validation cohort, so it scored co-occurrence in that cohort across all 120 repertoires. Of the cluster scores, roughly 95% were above 0 in a later analysis, which found that TCRs clustered in the first cohort also tended to co-occur in the approximately 110 validation repertoires. A few of the identified cytomegalovirus-associated TCR beta chains were confirmed in vitro to be specific for cytomegalovirus antigens. In both the original and validation cohorts, the classifier was reported to diagnose cytomegalovirus status with high specificity and sensitivity. Across donors, most TCR sequences were observed very rarely, whereas some public TCRs were present in many individuals. It was suggested by the authors that the approach could potentially be generalized to other disease states and immunological phenotypes.

The CDR3 measures 17 amino acids from cysteine to phenylalanine. The retained sequence is limited to the CDR3, 51 bases, with the frame set at the first base. Here V drops 2 bases and J drops 1 base, and the junction holds 8 bases not matched to any gene. Based on the germline V gene, the CDR1 and CDR2 sequences are MDHEN and SYDVKM. The donors belonged to the validation cohort of around 120 subjects, which was separate from the 666-subject first cohort. This clone showed up just once. The target of this receptor is not known. It has no much larger one-base neighbor in the sample; base qualities were not kept. The library was produced with the immunoSEQ multiplex PCR assay. In the original analysis: To diagnose cytomegalovirus status from the catalog of TCR beta chain sequences, a statistical classification framework was built. TCRdb stores this immuneACCESS table with in-frame sequences only. Part of the clones is absent; in the studies checked, under half of the shortfall reflects unresolved V genes, and no reason is known for the rest. V, J and clone size reflect that table, while D and trimming were determined from the DNA. This sample holds about 160,000 clones; roughly 89% were observed only once. The ten largest clones capture about 3% of the sample.

Recombination linked TRBV28 to TRBJ1-5; TRBD1 matches 7 bases in the middle. The receptor comes from a woman aged 18-30 years in good health and CMV-seropositive. The sequenced sample was PBMCs. The DNA is as follows: TGTGCCAGCAGTTTAGAGGGCAGGGGGTGGAGCAATCAGCCCCAGCATTTT. Its protein product is CASSLEGRGWSNQPQHF. Outside the CDR3, residues come from the reference TRBV28 and TRBJ1-5 proteins, so the full variable domain is: DVKVTQSSRYLVKRTGEKVFLECVQDMDHENMFWYRQDPGLGLRLIYFSYDVKMKEKGDIPEGYSVSREKKERFSLILESASTNQTSMYLCASSLEGRGWSNQPQHFGDGTRLSIL.